This TCR beta chain was profiled in a study of identifying expanded T cells in peripheral blood. Healthy donors had no documented immune events, such as infections, while sampled. Produced via immunoSEQ multiplex PCR; TCRdb's table is partial and in-frame only. Of 85,000 to 100,000 clones listed, approximately 90% were seen once; the top ten hold 3% to 4%. V lost 3 bases and J lost 3, with 11 bases in between. Germline values: CDR1 WSHSY, CDR2 SAAADI. The length of the CDR3 is 14 residues. This clone was seen only once. What it binds is not known. Study-wide points: Around 1.2 clones differed between technical replicates, versus about 17 and 20 over time. Approximately 2-week clone count variance significantly increased as total template count grew.

The receptor was isolated from a person aged 18-70 years in good health. The chain has TRBV10-2 and TRBJ1-2; no clear D gene. Source material: blood. The CDR3 DNA sequence: TGCGCCAGCAGTGAAGGGCCTGTTGACTATGGCTACACCTTC. Translating it yields CASSEGPVDYGYTF.